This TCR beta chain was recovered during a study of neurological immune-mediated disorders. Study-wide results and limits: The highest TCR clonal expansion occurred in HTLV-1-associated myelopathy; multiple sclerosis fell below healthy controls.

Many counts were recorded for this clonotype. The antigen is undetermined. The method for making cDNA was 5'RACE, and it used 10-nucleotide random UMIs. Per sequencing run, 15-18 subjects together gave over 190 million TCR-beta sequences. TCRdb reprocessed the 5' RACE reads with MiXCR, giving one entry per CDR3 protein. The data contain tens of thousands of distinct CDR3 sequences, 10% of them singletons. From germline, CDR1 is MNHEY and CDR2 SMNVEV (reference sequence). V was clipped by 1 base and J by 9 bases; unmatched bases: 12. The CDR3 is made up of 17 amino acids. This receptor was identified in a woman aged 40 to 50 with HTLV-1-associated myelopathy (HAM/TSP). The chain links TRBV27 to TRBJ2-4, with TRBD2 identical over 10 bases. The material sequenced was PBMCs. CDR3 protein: CASSLYSGGRGGGIQYF. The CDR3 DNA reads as TGTGCCAGCAGTTTATATAGCGGGGGGCGCGGGGGTGGCATTCAGTACTTC.